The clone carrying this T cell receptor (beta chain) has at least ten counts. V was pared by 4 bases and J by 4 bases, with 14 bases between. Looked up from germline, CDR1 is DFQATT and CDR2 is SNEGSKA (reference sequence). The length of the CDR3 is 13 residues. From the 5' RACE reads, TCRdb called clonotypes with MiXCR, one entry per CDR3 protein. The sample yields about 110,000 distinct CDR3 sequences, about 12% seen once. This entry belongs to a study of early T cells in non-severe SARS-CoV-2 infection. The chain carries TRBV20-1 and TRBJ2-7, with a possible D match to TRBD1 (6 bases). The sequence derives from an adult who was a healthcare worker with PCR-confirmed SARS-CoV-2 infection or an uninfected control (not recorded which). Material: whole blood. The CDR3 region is CSANGDRTYEQYF. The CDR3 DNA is TGCAGTGCTAACGGAGACAGGACTTACGAGCAGTACTTC.